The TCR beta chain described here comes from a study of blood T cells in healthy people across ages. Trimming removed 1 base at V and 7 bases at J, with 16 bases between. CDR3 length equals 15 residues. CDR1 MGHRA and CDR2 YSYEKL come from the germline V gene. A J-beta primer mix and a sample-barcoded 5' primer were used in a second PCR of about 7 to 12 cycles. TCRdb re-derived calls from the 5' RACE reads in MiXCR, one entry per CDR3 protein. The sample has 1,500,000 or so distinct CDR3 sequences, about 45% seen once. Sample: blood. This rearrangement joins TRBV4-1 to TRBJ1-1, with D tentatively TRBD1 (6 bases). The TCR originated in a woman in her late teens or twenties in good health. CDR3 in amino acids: CASSQGGVRTDEAFF. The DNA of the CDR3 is TGCGCCAGCAGCCAAGGGGGGGTTAGGACAGATGAAGCTTTCTTT.